Below, one T cell receptor beta chain is given with its context. Many counts were recorded for this clone. Which antigen it targets is not known. Base qualities are not provided; no much larger clone lies one nucleotide away. The data derive from a study of metastatic and nonmetastatic thyroid tumors (dated by TCRdb to 2020 to 2021). For context, the study as a whole: Repertoires were compared across peripheral blood and tumor or nodule tissue samples from malignant and benign thyroid patients.

The protocol used for the library was PCR. The sequencer was an Illumina HiSeq 4000. High-throughput sequencing was used to profile the TCR beta-chain CDR3 region of every patient. The published analysis was carried out like this. CDR3 differences across clinicopathological groups were used to build a classifier for discriminating distant-metastatic papillary thyroid cancer patients. Repertoire diversity was assessed with the Shannon index, and tumor-blood repertoire similarity with the Morisita-Horn index. TCRdb reprocessing: public reads trimmed at Q25 with fastp, clones called with MiXCR, in-frame beta chains kept. TCRdb, not the original authors, processed these V and J calls. Counted in this sample were 15,000 to 20,000 clones; less than 25% of them appeared once. 7.5% of the sample goes to the ten largest clones. Summary of the overall study and its limitations: TCR beta diversity was reported as significantly higher in malignant tumors than in benign nodules, in both blood and tumor samples.

No patient had received any treatment before thyroid surgery. The study retrospectively analysed patient clinical samples collected from about 2012 to 2018 using T-cell receptor beta sequencing. Taken from cysteine to phenylalanine, the CDR3 has 12 residues. Only the CDR3 DNA is retained, 36 bases long and in frame from the first base. Reading the germline V gene gives CDR1 SGHAT and CDR2 FQNNGV. The V and J ends are trimmed by 1 base and 15 bases, leaving 13 bases between them. The sequence was collected from a female donor with papillary thyroid cancer or a benign thyroid nodule (not recorded which). Some clones in this sample may be carry-over from other donors' samples. Here the chain combines TRBV11-2 and TRBJ2-1; a weak D assignment points to TRBD2 (6 bases agree). Sequenced sample: adjacent normal tissue. Here is the DNA: TGTGCCAGCAGCTTAGGTTTTGCGGGGACGTTCTTC. This yields the protein CASSLGFAGTFF. Here the CDR3 is joined to the reference TRBV11-2 and TRBJ2-1 genes, and the full variable domain is: EAGVAQSPRYKIIEKRQSVAFWCNPISGHATLYWYQQILGQGPKLLIQFQNNGVVDDSQLPKDRFSAERLKGVDSTLKIQPAKLEDSAVYLCASSLGFAGTFFGPGTRLTVL.